In its sample, the clone carrying this T cell receptor beta chain was seen a few times. Its antigen is unidentified. A second about 6 to 11 cycle PCR used barcoded and J-beta primers. Tags on each cDNA molecule came from a template-switch adaptor with 12 random nucleotides. Using its own MiXCR run on the 5' RACE reads, TCRdb lists one record per CDR3 protein. The sample has 1,500,000 or so distinct CDR3 sequences, 59% seen once; the top ten hold roughly 6.3%. Those donating, healthy Caucasian individuals from Russia, were aged about 6 to 95. Total RNA, at least 5 micrograms per sample, came from PBMCs. The source of the sample is a study of blood T cells in healthy people across ages. General study results and limits: The fall in TCR beta diversity per million T cells was roughly linear with age.

V gave up 5 bases and J gave up 5 bases, with 12 bases separating them. This CDR3 is 13 amino acids long. Looked up from germline, CDR1 is SEHNR and CDR2 is FQNEAQ (reference sequence). The clonotype was recovered from a man aged 18 to 29 in good health. The sequencing input was blood. V and J are TRBV7-9 and TRBJ1-1; D might be TRBD1 (5 bases). This chain's CDR3 is CASSPPQGTEAFF. The DNA of the CDR3 is TGTGCCAGCAGCCCTCCCCAGGGAACTGAAGCTTTCTTT. The complete variable domain, with remaining parts taken from reference TRBV7-9 and TRBJ1-1, reads DTGVSQNPRHKITKRGQNVTFRCDPISEHNRLYWYRQTLGQGPEFLTYFQNEAQLEKSRLLSDRFSAERPKGSFSTLEIQRTEQGDSAMYLCASSPPQGTEAFFGQGTRLTVV.